The present entry profiles one T cell receptor (beta chain) with its context. TCR beta CDR3 regions were amplified from RNA transcripts. With the HTBI primer set, the TCR CDR3 went through a first round of RT-PCR. MiXCR was run by TCRdb on the multiplex PCR reads, yielding one entry per CDR3 protein. Here the sample spans about 370,000 distinct CDR3 sequences, nearly 15% being singletons. This entry is derived from a study of T cells in Graves' hyperthyroidism and ophthalmopathy. Germline V CDR1 and CDR2: SGHRS, YFSETQ. The CDR3 loop spans 15 amino acids. Trimming pared 4 bases from V and 5 bases from J, leaving 19 bases between.

The source of this sequence is a woman aged 55-69 years with Graves' ophthalmopathy. Sequenced material: blood. The chain combines TRBV5-1 with TRBJ2-7, with no clear D. CDR3 in DNA: TGCGCCAGCAGCGGGGATCTGGGCCCTCTCGACGAGCAGTACTTC. Translated, it gives CASSGDLGPLDEQYF.